This TCR beta chain comes out of a study of blood T cell repertoires in COVID-19. Study background: Acute and convalescent COVID-19 specimens originated in the United States, Italy and Spain. T cells, B-cell-depleted T cells, or PBMCs supplied cDNA or gDNA.

The CDR3 runs to 16 residues. V lost 3 bases and J lost 6, with 20 bases in between. CDR1 MRHNA and CDR2 SNTAGT come from the germline V gene. Study processing details: From reference gene primer amplification, estimates of nucleated cell counts were derived. Using immunoSEQ multiplex PCR, the repertoire was profiled, and TCRdb retains in-frame clones only, with some absent. The DNA gave D and trimming, while V, J and clone size come from that table. This sample has about 250,000 clones, with about 85% found just once. The specimen was peripheral blood. The V call is TRBV6-4, the J call TRBJ1-2; no clear D gene. The clonotype comes from a man in his late teens or twenties with active or convalescent COVID-19. This CDR3 is CASSERQFPRADGYTF. The CDR3 DNA follows: TGTGCCAGCAGTGAAAGGCAATTCCCTCGCGCGGATGGCTACACCTTC.